These 15 T cell receptor beta chains were all obtained from the same sample, sequenced in a study of cytomegalovirus exposure and HLA in healthy donors (dated by TCRdb to the late 2010s). The method was the immunoSEQ multiplex PCR assay. For the multiplex PCR, a mixture combining 60 forward primers for TCR Vbeta segments and 13 reverse primers for TCR Jbeta segments was used. The clones in this table, taken by TCRdb from immuneACCESS, are in-frame only. Not every clone is retained; where verified, under half of the shortfall comes from an unresolved V gene, and the cause of the rest is unknown. The sample includes approximately 150,000 clones, with roughly four fifths observed a single time. The top ten hold about 4% of the sample. The sequencing input was PBMCs. The receptors come from a man between 50 and 59 years old in good health and CMV-seropositive.

The gene calls are TRBV4-2 and TRBJ2-2; 11 positions agree with TRBD1. Per germline, CDR1 LGHNA and CDR2 YNFKEQ. After removal of 1 base from V and 7 bases from J, the junction contained 5 bases not matched to a gene. The CDR3 runs to 16 residues. The CDR3 DNA sequence: TGTGCCAGCAGCCAAGTGGGACAGGGGGTGGTCGGGGAGCTGTTTTTT. This sequence encodes CASSQVGQGVVGELFF.

The gene calls are TRBV11-2 and TRBJ2-7, with 10 bases fitting TRBD1. This CDR3 comprises 15 residues. Unmatched junction bases numbered 5, after V lost 6 bases and J lost 0 bases. From germline, CDR1 is SGHAT and CDR2 FQNNGV. CDR3 sequence: CASSPRDRGSYEQYF. The CDR3, as DNA: TGTGCCAGCAGTCCCCGGGACAGGGGCTCCTACGAGCAGTACTTC.

The V call is TRBV19, the J call TRBJ1-1, with D unresolved. The CDR3 is 10 residues long. Trimming took off 9 bases at V and 6 bases at J, with 8 bases between the two ends. The germline V gene encodes CDR1 LNHDA and CDR2 SQIVND (reference sequence). The CDR3 loop is CASGSPEAFF. CDR3 coding DNA: TGTGCCAGCGGTAGTCCTGAAGCTTTCTTT.

The V gene is TRBV30, the J gene TRBJ1-6, with D perhaps TRBD1 (6 bases). This CDR3 spans 17 amino acids. Germline values: CDR1 GTSNPN, CDR2 SVGIG (reference sequence). The CDR3 DNA reads TGTCCACCCGTCGGGGGGCTTCAGAGCTCCTATAATTCACCCCTCCACTTT. Protein: CPPVGGLQSSYNSPLHF.

The chain employs TRBV27 and TRBJ1-5; 7 bases are shared with TRBD1. V dropped 4 bases and J dropped 9; count of bases not matched to a gene: 9. CDR1 and CDR2 from the germline V gene are MNHEY and SMNVEV (reference sequence). The CDR3 is 14 residues long. The CDR3 region has the DNA TGTGCCAGCAGTTCTAACAGGGGTTCAGGGCCCCAGCATTTT. As protein: CASSSNRGSGPQHF.

V is TRBV25-1 and J is TRBJ1-3; D uncertain. The germline CDR1 and CDR2 sequences are MGHDK and SYGVNS. The CDR3 has 14 amino acids. Trimming took off 5 bases at V and 1 base at J, with 9 bases between the two ends. The CDR3 loop is CASSQFGSGNTIYF. The CDR3 nucleotides are TGTGCCAGCAGTCAATTCGGGTCTGGAAACACCATATATTTT.

This clone has more than one count but fewer than ten. This chain links TRBV9 with TRBJ2-5, with 8 bases fitting TRBD2. The CDR3 has 15 residues. Germline assignment: CDR1 SGDLS and CDR2 YYNGEE. Germline trimming cut 4 bases from V and 1 base from J; bases unmatched to any gene: 6. The CDR3 DNA follows: TGTGCCAGCAGCCGCAGCGGGGGTGCCCAAGAGACCCAGTACTTC. It yields the protein CASSRSGGAQETQYF.

The chain joins TRBV5-1 to TRBJ2-3; TRBD2 matches 9 bases. CDR1 is SGHRS and CDR2 is YFSETQ in the germline V gene. The CDR3 extends over 16 amino acids. The ends lost 1 base at V and 4 bases at J; junction bases unmatched: 7. CDR3 nucleotide sequence: TGCGCCAGCAGCTTGACGGCGGGGGGGCTTCCAGATACGCAGTATTTT. Amino acid sequence: CASSLTAGGLPDTQYF.

The chain's CDR3 is CASSLAVLDTDTQYF. The CDR3 nucleotides read TGTGCCAGCAGCTTAGCGGTTTTAGACACAGATACGCAGTATTTT. The chain couples TRBV7-8 to TRBJ2-3; D call uncertain. The CDR3 contains 15 residues. Trimming left V 0 bases short and J 2 bases short, with 9 bases between. Per germline, CDR1 SGHVS and CDR2 FQNEAQ.

This clone was counted a single time. J is TRBJ2-1 and V is TRBV6-4, with TRBD2 identical over 15 bases. From germline, CDR1 is MRHNA and CDR2 SNTAGT. Unmatched junction bases numbered 9, after V lost 6 bases and J lost 0 bases. This CDR3 is 19 amino acids long. This chain's CDR3 is CASSARGTSGGSSYNEQFF. DNA for the CDR3: TGTGCCAGCAGCGCTAGGGGGACTAGCGGGGGGAGCTCCTACAATGAGCAGTTCTTC.

This chain links TRBV9 with TRBJ1-3; D is unclear. The germline V gene encodes CDR1 SGDLS and CDR2 YYNGEE. This CDR3 comprises 14 residues. V shed 4 bases and J shed 3 bases, with 11 bases lying between them. The CDR3 DNA reads TGTGCCAGCAGCTCGAGGACTAATGGAAACACCATATATTTT. Amino acids: CASSSRTNGNTIYF.

In its sample, this clone was seen a few times. The sample holds other DNA sequences that translate to the same CDR3. This CDR3 reads CASSVGGNYGYTF. CDR3 sequence (DNA): TGTGCCAGCAGCGTAGGCGGTAACTATGGCTACACCTTC. J is TRBJ1-2 and V is TRBV9; D ambiguous. The V end lost 0 bases, the J end lost 1 base, and 4 bases lay between the germline ends. This CDR3 contains 13 residues. Germline V gene data show CDR1 as SGDLS and CDR2 as YYNGEE.

The chain employs TRBV28 and TRBJ1-6; D unclear. This CDR3 region has 17 residues. Trimming pared 3 bases from V and 7 bases from J, leaving 19 bases between. CDR1 and CDR2 from the germline V gene are MDHEN and SYDVKM. The CDR3 is CASSFLGTGFSNSPLHF. CDR3 DNA sequence: TGTGCCAGCAGTTTCTTGGGTACGGGGTTTTCGAATTCACCCCTCCACTTT.

The rearrangement joins TRBV19 to TRBJ1-6; D might be TRBD1 (6 bases). CDR1 and CDR2 from the germline V gene are LNHDA and SQIVND (reference sequence). V dropped 4 bases and J dropped 0 bases, with 13 bases sitting between them. The CDR3 contains 17 residues. CDR3 protein: CASSRAGASSYNSPLHF. CDR3 nucleotide sequence: TGTGCCAGTAGTAGGGCAGGGGCGAGCTCCTATAATTCACCCCTCCACTTT.

The J gene is TRBJ1-5, the V gene TRBV27; no clear D gene. V shed 4 bases and J shed 5 bases, with 9 bases lying between them. Germline CDR1 is MNHEY and CDR2 is SMNVEV (reference sequence). There are 13 residues in the CDR3. The CDR3 region has the DNA TGTGCCAGCAGTTCGGTATACCATCAGCCCCAGCATTTT. It is translated as CASSSVYHQPQHF.